This T cell receptor (beta chain) was captured in a study of shared clonotypes between healthy human individuals. Study-wide points: Tissue TCR repertoires likely differ from these blood-only repertoires.

Sequenced by immunoSEQ multiplex PCR; TCRdb stores in-frame clones only, minus some. The sample carries roughly 2,500,000 clones, 80% to 95% recorded once. Comments on this clone: Its antigen remains unidentified.

The V and J ends lost 7 bases and 1 base respectively, with 13 bases between them. CDR1 is MNHNS, CDR2 SASEGT, per germline. This CDR3 is built from 14 residues. Material: naive CD4+ T cells from PBMCs. Noted subset: CD45RA+ positively selected. The chain recombines TRBV6-1 with TRBJ1-2, with D unclear. This TCR was sampled from a man between 18 and 35 years old in good health. Some clones in this sample may be carry-over from other donors' samples. The CDR3 protein is CASIRVLGNYGYTF. For the CDR3, the DNA is TGTGCCAGCATCCGGGTGTTAGGTAACTATGGCTACACCTTC.